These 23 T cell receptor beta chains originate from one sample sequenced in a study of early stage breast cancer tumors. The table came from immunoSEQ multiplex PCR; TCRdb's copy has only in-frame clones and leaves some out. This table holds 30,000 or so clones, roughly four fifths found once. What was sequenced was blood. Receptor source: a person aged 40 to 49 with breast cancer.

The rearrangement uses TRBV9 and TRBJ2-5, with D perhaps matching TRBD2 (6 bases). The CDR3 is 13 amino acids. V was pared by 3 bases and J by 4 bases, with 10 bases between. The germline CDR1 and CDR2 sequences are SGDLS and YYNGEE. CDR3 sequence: CASSGGGGETQYF. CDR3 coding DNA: TGTGCCAGCAGCGGTGGGGGAGGAGAGACCCAGTACTTC.

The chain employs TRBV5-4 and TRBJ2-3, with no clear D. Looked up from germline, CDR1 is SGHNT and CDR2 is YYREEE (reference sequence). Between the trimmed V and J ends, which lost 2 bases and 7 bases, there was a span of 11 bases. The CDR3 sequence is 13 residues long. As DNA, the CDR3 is TGTGCCAGCAGCTTCTTTGACTCCCATACGCAGTATTTT. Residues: CASSFFDSHTQYF.

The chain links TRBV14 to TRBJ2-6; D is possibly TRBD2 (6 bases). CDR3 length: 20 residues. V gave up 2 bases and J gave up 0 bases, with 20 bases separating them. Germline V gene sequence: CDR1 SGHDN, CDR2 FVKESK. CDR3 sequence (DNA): TGTGCCAGCAGCCAAATGCGGAGGGCGCTACTAGACTCTGGGGCCAACGTCCTGACTTTC. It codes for CASSQMRRALLDSGANVLTF.

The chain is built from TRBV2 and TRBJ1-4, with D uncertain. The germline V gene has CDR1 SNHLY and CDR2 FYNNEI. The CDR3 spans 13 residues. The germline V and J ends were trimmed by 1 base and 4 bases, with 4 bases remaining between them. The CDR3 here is CASSEGNNEKLFF. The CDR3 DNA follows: TGTGCCAGCAGTGAAGGGAATAATGAAAAACTGTTTTTT.

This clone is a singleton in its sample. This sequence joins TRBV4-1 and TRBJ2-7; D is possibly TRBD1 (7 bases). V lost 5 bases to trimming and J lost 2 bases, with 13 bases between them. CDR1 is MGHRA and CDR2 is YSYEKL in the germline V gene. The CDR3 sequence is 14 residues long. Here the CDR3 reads CASSWEDRTYEQYF. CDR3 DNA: TGCGCCAGCAGCTGGGAGGACAGGACCTACGAGCAGTACTTC.

The chain's CDR3 is CASSIGSGEYNEQFF. The CDR3 coding sequence is TGTGCCAGTAGTATTGGTAGCGGGGAATACAATGAGCAGTTCTTC. V and J are TRBV19 and TRBJ2-1; 8 bases fit TRBD2. The CDR3 sequence is 15 residues long. V shed 3 bases, J shed 4 bases, and the junction held 5 bases outside the gene matches. CDR1 LNHDA and CDR2 SQIVND come from the germline V gene (reference sequence). Based on the CDR3 plus reference TRBV19 and TRBJ2-1, the full variable domain is DGGITQSPKYLFRKEGQNVTLSCEQNLNHDAMYWYRQDPGQGLRLIYYSQIVNDFQKGDIAEGYSVSREKKESFPLTVTSAQKNPTAFYLCASSIGSGEYNEQFFGPGTRLTVL.

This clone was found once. CDR3 sequence reads: CASSLASRAGTDTQYF. CDR3 in DNA: TGTGCCAGCAGTTTAGCGTCCCGGGCCGGCACAGATACGCAGTATTTT. The chain combines TRBV28 with TRBJ2-3, with D unclear. The CDR3 contains 16 residues. The germline V and J ends were trimmed by 2 bases and 1 base, with 13 bases remaining between them. Germline V gives CDR1 MDHEN, CDR2 SYDVKM.

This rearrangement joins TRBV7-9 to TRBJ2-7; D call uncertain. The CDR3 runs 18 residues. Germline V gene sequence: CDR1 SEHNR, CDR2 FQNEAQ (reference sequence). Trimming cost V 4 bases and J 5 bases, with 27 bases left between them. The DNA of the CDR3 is TGTGCCAGCAGCTCACCTTGGGTTCCTCGTGAAAACCTCCACGAGCAGTACTTC. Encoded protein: CASSSPWVPRENLHEQYF.

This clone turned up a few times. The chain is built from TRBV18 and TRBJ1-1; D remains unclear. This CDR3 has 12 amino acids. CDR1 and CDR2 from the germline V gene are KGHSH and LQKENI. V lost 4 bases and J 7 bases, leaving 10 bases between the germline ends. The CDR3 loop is CASSLYRDEAFF. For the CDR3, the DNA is TGTGCCAGCTCACTTTATCGGGATGAAGCTTTCTTT.

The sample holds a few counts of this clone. The CDR3 DNA reads as TGTGCCTGGAGTCCCTTGGCCGGCCGGGGGTCCTACGAGCAGTACTTC. Protein sequence: CAWSPLAGRGSYEQYF. This sequence joins TRBV30 and TRBJ2-7; weak D call: TRBD2 (6 bases). Germline CDR1 and CDR2: GTSNPN and SVGIG (reference sequence). This CDR3 spans 16 amino acids. The V end was cut by 2 bases, the J end by 1 base, with 18 bases between.

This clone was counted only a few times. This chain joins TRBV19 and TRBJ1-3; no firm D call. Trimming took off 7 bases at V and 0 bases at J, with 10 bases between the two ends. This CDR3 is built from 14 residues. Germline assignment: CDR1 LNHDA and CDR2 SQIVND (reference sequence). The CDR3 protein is CASTSVLSGNTIYF. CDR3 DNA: TGTGCCAGTACCTCGGTCCTCTCTGGAAACACCATATATTTT.

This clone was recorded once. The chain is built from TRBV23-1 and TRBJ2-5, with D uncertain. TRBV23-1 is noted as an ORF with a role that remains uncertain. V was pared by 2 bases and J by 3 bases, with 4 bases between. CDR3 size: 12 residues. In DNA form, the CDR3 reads TGCGCCAGCAGTCAAGGTAAAGAGACCCAGTACTTC. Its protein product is CASSQGKETQYF.

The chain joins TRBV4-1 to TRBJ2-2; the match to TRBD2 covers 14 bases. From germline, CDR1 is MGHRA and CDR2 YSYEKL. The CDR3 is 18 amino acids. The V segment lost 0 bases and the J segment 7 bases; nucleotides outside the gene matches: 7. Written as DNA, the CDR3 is TGCGCCAGCAGCCAAGAGGGGACTAGCGGGAGCGTCATCGGGGAGCTGTTTTTT. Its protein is CASSQEGTSGSVIGELFF.

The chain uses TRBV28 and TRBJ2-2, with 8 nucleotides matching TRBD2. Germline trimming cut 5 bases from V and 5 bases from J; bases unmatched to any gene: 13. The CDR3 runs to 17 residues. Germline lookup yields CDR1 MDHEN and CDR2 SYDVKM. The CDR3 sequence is CASSPWTSWGGTGELFF. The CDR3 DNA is TGTGCCAGCAGTCCCTGGACTAGCTGGGGCGGAACCGGGGAGCTGTTTTTT.

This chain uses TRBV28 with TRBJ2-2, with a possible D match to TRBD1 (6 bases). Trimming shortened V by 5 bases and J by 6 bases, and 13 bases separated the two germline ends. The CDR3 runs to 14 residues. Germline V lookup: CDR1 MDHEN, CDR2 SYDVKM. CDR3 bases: TGTGCCAGCAGTAAAGCACAGGGTCCCGGGGAGCTGTTTTTT. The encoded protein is CASSKAQGPGELFF.

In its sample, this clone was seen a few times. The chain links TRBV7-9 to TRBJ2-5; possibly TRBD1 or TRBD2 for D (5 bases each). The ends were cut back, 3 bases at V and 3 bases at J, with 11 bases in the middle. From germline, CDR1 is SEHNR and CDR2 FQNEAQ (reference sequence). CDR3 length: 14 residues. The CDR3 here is CASSFFGAEETQYF. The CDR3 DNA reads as TGTGCCAGCAGCTTCTTCGGGGCCGAAGAGACCCAGTACTTC. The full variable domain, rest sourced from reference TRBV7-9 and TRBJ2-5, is DTGVSQNPRHKITKRGQNVTFRCDPISEHNRLYWYRQTLGQGPEFLTYFQNEAQLEKSRLLSDRFSAERPKGSFSTLEIQRTEQGDSAMYLCASSFFGAEETQYFGPGTRLLVL.

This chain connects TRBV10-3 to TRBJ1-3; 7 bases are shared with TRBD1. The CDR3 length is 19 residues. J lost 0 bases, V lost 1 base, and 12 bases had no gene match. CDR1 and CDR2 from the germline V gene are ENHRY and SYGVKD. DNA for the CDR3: TGTGCCATCAGTGAGTATGGACAGGCCCTGTCGGACTCTGGAAACACCATATATTTT. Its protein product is CAISEYGQALSDSGNTIYF.

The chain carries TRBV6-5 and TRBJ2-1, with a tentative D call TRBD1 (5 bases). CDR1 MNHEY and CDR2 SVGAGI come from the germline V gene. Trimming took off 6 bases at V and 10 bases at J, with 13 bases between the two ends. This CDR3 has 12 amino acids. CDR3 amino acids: CASSGTGREQFF. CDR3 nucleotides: TGTGCCAGCAGCGGTACAGGAAGAGAGCAGTTCTTC.

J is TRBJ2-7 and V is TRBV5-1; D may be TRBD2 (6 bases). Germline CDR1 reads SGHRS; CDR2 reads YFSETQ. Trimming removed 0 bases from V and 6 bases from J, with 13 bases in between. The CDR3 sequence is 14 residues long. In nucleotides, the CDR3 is TGCGCCAGCAGCTTGGGGGACTCCACGGGCGAGCAGTACTTC. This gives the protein CASSLGDSTGEQYF.

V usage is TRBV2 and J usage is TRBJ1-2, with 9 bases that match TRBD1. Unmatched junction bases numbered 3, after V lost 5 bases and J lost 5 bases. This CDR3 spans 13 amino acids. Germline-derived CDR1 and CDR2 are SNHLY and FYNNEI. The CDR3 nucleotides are TGTGCCAGCAGTTCGGACAGGGGATATGGCTACACCTTC. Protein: CASSSDRGYGYTF. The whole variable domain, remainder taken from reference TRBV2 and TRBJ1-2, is EPEVTQTPSHQVTQMGQEVILRCVPISNHLYFYWYRQILGQKVEFLVSFYNNEISEKSEIFDDQFSVERPDGSNFTLKIRSTKLEDSAMYFCASSSDRGYGYTFGSGTRLTVV.

The CDR3 region has the DNA TGTGCCAGCAGCAAAGCGCTTAAGAGTTACGAGCAGTACTTC. Protein sequence: CASSKALKSYEQYF. This chain connects TRBV21-1 to TRBJ2-7; the table names TRBD2, a call not compared with the DNA. TRBV21-1 is termed a pseudogene. The CDR3 covers 14 residues.

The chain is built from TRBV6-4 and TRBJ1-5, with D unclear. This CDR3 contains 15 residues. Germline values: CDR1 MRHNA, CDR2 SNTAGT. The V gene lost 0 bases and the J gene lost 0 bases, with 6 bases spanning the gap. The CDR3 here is CASSDSSDSNQPQHF. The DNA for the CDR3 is TGTGCCAGCAGTGACTCGAGCGATAGCAATCAGCCCCAGCATTTT.

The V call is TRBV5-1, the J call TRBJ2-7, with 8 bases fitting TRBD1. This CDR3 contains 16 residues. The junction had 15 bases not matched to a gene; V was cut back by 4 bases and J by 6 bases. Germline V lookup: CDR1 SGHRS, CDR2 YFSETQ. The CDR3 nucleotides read TGCGCCAGCAGCGGAGGGAAGGACAGGGTGGGGAGCGAGCAGTACTTC. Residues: CASSGGKDRVGSEQYF.